Detailed here is one T cell receptor beta chain. The antigen remains unidentified. TCRdb reprocessed the 5' RACE reads with MiXCR, giving one entry per CDR3 protein. The sample has more than 85,000 distinct CDR3 sequences, 11% seen once. The V and J ends lost 1 base and 4 bases respectively, with 3 bases between them. CDR1 KGHDR and CDR2 SFDVKD come from the germline V gene. CDR3 length: 12 amino acids. This record comes from a study of T-cell memory formation after mild COVID-19. Study-wide background: There were largely donor-specific TCR clusters. Study findings and constraints: CD4+ contracting clones lay mainly in CM and EM, CD8+ ones in EMRA.

Input material: PBMCs or a T cell subset sorted from them (not recorded which). This rearrangement joins TRBV24-1 to TRBJ2-5; D ambiguous. The TCR comes from a man aged 18-30 years who had mild COVID-19 (a few samples of this study predate the infection). Cell type and time point are not known. As DNA, the CDR3 is TGTGCCACCAGTGATTTAGGAGAGACCCAGTACTTC. Translating gives CATSDLGETQYF.